One T cell receptor (beta chain) is described in this entry. The antigen is not known. The data are from a study of T-cell memory formation after mild COVID-19. Overall study results and limits: Shrinking CD4+ clones were chiefly CM and EM; CD8+ ones were chiefly EMRA.

Barcoded TCR alpha and TCR beta cDNA libraries with UMIs came from 5'RACE using constant-segment primers. TCRdb re-called the 5' RACE reads with MiXCR, one entry per CDR3 protein. The data hold under 250,000 distinct CDR3 sequences, with roughly 14% observed a single time. CDR1 KGHSH and CDR2 LQKENI come from the germline V gene. This CDR3 has 14 amino acids. V shed 2 bases and J 9 bases; nucleotides not matched to a gene: 8. The chain carries TRBV18 and TRBJ2-3; 7 bases are a match to TRBD2. Sequencing used PBMCs or a T cell subset sorted from them (not recorded which). The receptor comes from an adult woman who had mild COVID-19 (a few samples of this study predate the infection). Cell type and time point are not known. The CDR3 DNA reads TGTGCCAGCTCACCATTATCGGGGGGAGAAACGCAGTATTTT. Translating it yields CASSPLSGGETQYF.